A selection of T cell receptor beta chains follows, all from one sample in a study of T-cell reconstitution after alpha-beta-depleted transplantation in children. TCRdb reanalysed the PCR reads using MiXCR and keeps one entry per CDR3 protein. The sample lists some 460,000 distinct CDR3 sequences; 15% to 20% were seen once. The sequencing here drew on PBMCs, mostly from graft donor cells, taken 360 days after TCRalphabeta/CD19-depleted stem cell transplant. The receptor source for this set is a boy younger than two who had a stem cell transplant for Wiskott-Aldrich syndrome, so the T cells may come from the graft donor. Each CDR3 is given with its conserved first and last residue. Fields, in order: D gene, V gene, clone size, J gene, CDR3 DNA, CDR3 protein. D genes are given only for firm matches. Rows may omit the clone size; those that give it use once, few, many or a size class.

TRBD2,TRBV29-1,NA,TRBJ2-7,TGCAGCGTACTGCTAGCGGGAGTTTCTTATTACGAGCAGTACTTC,CSVLLAGVSYYEQYF
NA,TRBV5-1,NA,TRBJ2-3,TGCGCCAGCAGCTTGGGGCAGGGGAGAAGCACAGATACGCAGTATTTT,CASSLGQGRSTDTQYF
NA,TRBV28,NA,TRBJ2-7,TGTGCCAGCAGTTTCACAAGGGGCGAGCAGTACTTC,CASSFTRGEQYF
NA,TRBV28,NA,TRBJ2-3,TGTGCCAGCAGGGGGGAGACTAGTCCTCTCTTCACAGATACGCAGTATTTT,CASRGETSPLFTDTQYF
NA,TRBV2,few,TRBJ2-1,TGTGCCAGCAGTGAAGAGGCTGGCACTGAGCAGTTCTTC,CASSEEAGTEQFF
NA,TRBV20-1,NA,TRBJ2-2,TGCAGTGCTGCGGGGCAGCGACACACCGGGGAGCTGTTTTTT,CSAAGQRHTGELFF
NA,TRBV4-1,few,TRBJ2-7,TGCGCCAGCAGCCAATTCAGGACGGACTACGAGCAGTACTTC,CASSQFRTDYEQYF
NA,TRBV7-2,NA,TRBJ2-7,TGTGCCAGCAGCTTAGTTACCTACTCCTACGAGCAGTACTTC,CASSLVTYSYEQYF
NA,TRBV12-3/TRBV12-4,NA,TRBJ2-5,TGTGCCAGCAGTTTAGGGCGCAGGAAGGTAGGGGACGAGACCCAGTACTTC,CASSLGRRKVGDETQYF
NA,TRBV7-2,few,TRBJ2-1,TGTGCCAGCAGCCCCCCATTGGGCGGGCAGTTCTTC,CASSPPLGGQFF
NA,TRBV2,NA,TRBJ2-4,TGTGCCAGCAGTCCTTGGGGGAGTCCACTTGGCAAAAACATTCAGTACTTC,CASSPWGSPLGKNIQYF
NA,TRBV20-1,few,TRBJ2-7,TGCAGTGCTAGAGATAGTACATACGAGCAGTACTTC,CSARDSTYEQYF
NA,TRBV12-3/TRBV12-4,few,TRBJ2-7,TGTGCCAGCAGTCCTCGGGGACTCGAAGCCTACGAGCAGTACTTC,CASSPRGLEAYEQYF
NA,TRBV5-6,NA,TRBJ2-1,TGTGCCAGCAGCTTGGTACGGCAGCAGCAGTTCTTC,CASSLVRQQQFF
TRBD2,TRBV4-3,NA,TRBJ2-1,TGCGCCAGCAGCCATGCGGTTGGGACTAGCGGGAGCTACAATGAGCAGTTCTTC,CASSHAVGTSGSYNEQFF
NA,TRBV3-1,NA,TRBJ1-1,TGTGCCAGCAGCTTGGGGACTAGGGCTGAAGCTTTCTTT,CASSLGTRAEAFF
NA,TRBV7-7,few,TRBJ2-1,TGTGCCAGCAGCCCGACGAGGGGCAACTACAATGAGCAGTTCTTC,CASSPTRGNYNEQFF
NA,TRBV7-2,NA,TRBJ2-7,TGTGCCAGCAGCCAGGCGGGGATCCAGTACTTC,CASSQAGIQYF
NA,TRBV7-9,few,TRBJ2-2,TGTGCCAGCAGCTCGCGACAGCACACCGGGGAGCTGTTTTTT,CASSSRQHTGELFF
NA,TRBV6-2/TRBV6-3,few,TRBJ1-1,TGTGCCAGCAGTTACCGCAGGGCCATGAACACTGAAGCTTTCTTT,CASSYRRAMNTEAFF
TRBD1,TRBV28,few,TRBJ2-7,TGTGCCAGCAGTACCCCGGGACAGGTGATCTACGAGCAGTACTTC,CASSTPGQVIYEQYF
NA,TRBV27,few,TRBJ1-1,TGTGCCAGCAGTTTACAGGTGGGCACTGAAGCTTTCTTT,CASSLQVGTEAFF
TRBD1,TRBV6-1,few,TRBJ2-5,TGTGCCAGCAAATCGACAGGGCCTCAAGAGACCCAGTACTTC,CASKSTGPQETQYF
TRBD1,TRBV12-3/TRBV12-4,few,TRBJ2-5,TGTGCCAGCAGTTGGGGACAGAAAGAGACCCAGTACTTC,CASSWGQKETQYF
NA,TRBV12-3/TRBV12-4,NA,TRBJ2-7,TGTGCCAGCAGTTTAGTGTCGGTTAAACTCTACGAGCAGTACTTC,CASSLVSVKLYEQYF
TRBD2,TRBV29-1,many,TRBJ2-1,TGCAGCGTTTTTGGTTATAGCGGGAGTGTGCATGAGCAGTTCTTC,CSVFGYSGSVHEQFF
NA,TRBV25-1,NA,TRBJ2-3,TGTGCCAGCGCTTCGGGAGTATTCACAGATACGCAGTATTTT,CASASGVFTDTQYF
NA,TRBV10-2,NA,TRBJ1-2,TGCGCCAGCAGTGGCTTTGCTCTTCGCTATGGCTACACCTTC,CASSGFALRYGYTF
NA,TRBV2,NA,TRBJ2-1,TGTGCCAGCAGTGTTGCGGACAGAGTCTACAATGAGCAGTTCTTC,CASSVADRVYNEQFF
TRBD2,TRBV24-1,few,TRBJ2-1,TGTGCCACCAGTGATCCCCTAGCGGGAGGGCCCCACAATGAGCAGTTCTTC,CATSDPLAGGPHNEQFF
NA,TRBV5-1,NA,TRBJ2-2,TGCGCCAGCGGATCAGGAGGGACCACCGGGGAGCTGTTTTTT,CASGSGGTTGELFF
TRBD2,TRBV20-1,few,TRBJ2-1,TGCAGTGCCCGCCCACTAGCGGTTTACTCCTACAATGAGCAGTTCTTC,CSARPLAVYSYNEQFF
TRBD2,TRBV3-1,few,TRBJ2-1,TGTGCCAGCAGCCAGCGGTGGCTAGCGGCCCACAATGAGCAGTTCTTC,CASSQRWLAAHNEQFF
TRBD2,TRBV29-1,NA,TRBJ2-3,TGCAGCGTTGAAGCGGGGGGGATGGCAGATACGCAGTATTTT,CSVEAGGMADTQYF
TRBD2,TRBV9,few,TRBJ2-7,TGTGCCAGCAGTGAACCGGGACTAGCGGCCAACTACGAGCAGTACTTC,CASSEPGLAANYEQYF
TRBD1,TRBV27,NA,TRBJ2-7,TGTGCCAGCAGTTACAGACAGGGTGAGGCCTACGAGCAGTACTTC,CASSYRQGEAYEQYF
NA,TRBV12-3/TRBV12-4,few,TRBJ1-3,TGTGCCAGCAGTTTATTACCGACAGGCCGCCGGGCCCGCTCTGGAAACACCATATATTTT,CASSLLPTGRRARSGNTIYF
TRBD1,TRBV12-3/TRBV12-4,NA,TRBJ2-5,TGTGCCACAAAGGGACAGGGTCGGGAGACCCAGTACTTC,CATKGQGRETQYF
TRBD2,TRBV12-3/TRBV12-4,many,TRBJ2-2,TGTGCCAGCAGTTTAGCGGGAGGGCCGCTAGCGTTTTTT,CASSLAGGPLAFF